Included here is one T cell receptor (beta chain) sequence, with context. This clonotype was seen repeatedly, ten times or more. The clone's antigen remains unknown. Qualities for individual bases were not recorded, and no much larger clone is one base off. The data are from a study of CD8+CD57+ T cells in acquired aplastic anemia (dated by TCRdb to the late 2010s). Regarding the complete study: On average, sorted CD4+ and CD8+ cells yielded 3.2 ug of extracted DNA, with a range of roughly 0.17 to 27.4 ug. A CD8+CD57+ expansion meant a frequency higher than the mean frequency seen in healthy subjects.

Study-level results and caveats: Roughly 29 CD8+ CDR3 sequences were found to be shared between patients and controls, but these sequences appeared to be highly expressed in patients and within the immunodominant clones of the patients. No significant difference in CD8+ Simpson's diversity was found between patients and healthy controls (P=0.060).

Genomic DNA served as template for TCR beta VDJ combination and CDR3 sequence profiling. TCR repertoire sequencing was run on an Illumina HiSeq 2000. From the authors' description of their analysis: Repertoire assessment relied on Simpson's diversity index, CDR3 size and DJ length profiles, and TRBV/TRBJ rearrangement plots. The most abundant DNA sequence in the deep sequencing data was defined as the immunodominant clone. CDR3 amino acid sequences were checked for sharing between subjects and were compared against published repertoires and the VDJdb database. TCRdb took the public reads, trimmed them with fastp at Q25, ran MiXCR for clone calling and kept in-frame beta chains. Entries that share a CDR3 protein sequence are merged under the most common genes and DNA. The V and J calls, along with clone size, are taken from TCRdb and not from the paper's own processing. This sample holds around 500,000 distinct CDR3 sequences; 25% to 40% were observed only once. 0.82% of the sample comes from the top ten.

The patients picked for sequencing were ones in whom flow cytometry had shown an expansion of CD8+CD57+ cells. Severe acquired aplastic anemia was diagnosed in all patients according to International Study of Aplastic Anemia and Agranulocytosis and Camitta criteria. No patient had received any therapy when blood was sampled. In this study, sorted CD4+ and CD8+ T cells from the blood of healthy subjects and of severe aplastic anemia patients had their TCR repertoires deep-sequenced. Patients were enrolled under clinicaltrials.gov protocols 00001620, 01623167, 00001397, 00071045, 00081523 and 00961064 in the USA. Ficoll-Paque density gradient centrifugation was used to isolate peripheral blood mononuclear cells. Before DNA extraction, CD4+ and CD8+ T cells were sorted by FACS or by magnetic beads. Trimming accounts for 6 bases at V and 6 bases at J, while the number of junction bases matched to no gene is 7. The germline V gene (reference sequence) gives CDR1 as DFQATT and CDR2 as SNEGSKA. The CDR3 numbers 14 residues from cysteine through phenylalanine. Only the CDR3 portion is preserved as DNA: 42 bases, with reading frame beginning at the first base.

The TCR sequence derives from a human donor with aplastic anemia. The receptor chain draws on TRBV20-1 and TRBJ1-6, and 8 junctional nucleotides match TRBD1. Specimen: sorted CD4+, CD8+, or CD8+CD57+ T cells (not recorded which) from PBMCs. The nucleotide sequence reads TGCAGTGCGAACAGACAGGGGTCTAATTCACCCCTCCACTTT. It codes for CSANRQGSNSPLHF.